These 6 T cell receptor beta chains share one sample of origin, sequenced in a study of beta chain features in type 1 diabetes. Findings of the study overall: All four CD4+ subsets of Type 1 diabetes patients contained TCRB CDR3s that were moderately but significantly shorter.

The sequenced template was cDNA made from the entire isolated RNA. Profiling relied on immunoSEQ multiplex PCR, and the TCRdb table lists in-frame clones only, not all of them. The sample includes around 250,000 clones, roughly 22% seen only once; the top ten take about 0.027%. What these receptors recognize is not known. Sequences were obtained from naive CD4+ T cells from blood. The receptors shown here come from a woman in her thirties or forties with type 1 diabetes.

This clone turned up a few times. V and J are TRBV7-8 and TRBJ2-2, with TRBD1 identical over 10 bases. J gave up 1 base and V 5 bases, and 7 bases lay outside the gene matches. The CDR3 extends over 17 amino acids. Germline CDR1 is SGHVS and CDR2 is FQNEAQ. CDR3 nucleotides: TGTGCCAGCAGCCTATGGACAGGGGGGAAGAACACCGGGGAGCTGTTTTTT. It yields the protein CASSLWTGGKNTGELFF.

CDR3 nucleotide sequence: TGTGCCAGCTCACTCGGAGGACAGGCCTTCACTGAAGCTTTCTTT. Amino acids: CASSLGGQAFTEAFF. The J gene is TRBJ1-1, the V gene TRBV18, with 7 bases lining up with TRBD1. CDR1 and CDR2 from the germline V gene are KGHSH and LQKENI. The J segment lost 4 bases and the V segment lost 4 bases, leaving 9 bases of the junction unmatched. This CDR3 has 15 residues.

This clone showed up just a few times. The chain recombines TRBV4-1 with TRBJ1-1; TRBD1 matches at 9 bases. The V gene's germline CDR1 is MGHRA and CDR2 YSYEKL. Germline trimming cut 10 bases from V and 5 bases from J; bases unmatched to any gene: 8. The CDR3 consists of 13 residues. The CDR3 DNA sequence: TGCGCCACTTCGGACAGGGGAGGGACTGAAGCTTTCTTT. Encoded protein: CATSDRGGTEAFF.

This clone was detected a few times. V usage is TRBV10-3 and J usage is TRBJ1-2, with 7 positions matching TRBD1. CDR1 ENHRY and CDR2 SYGVKD come from the germline V gene. J lost 2 bases, V lost 6 bases, and 12 bases had no gene match. The CDR3 totals 16 residues. DNA for the CDR3: TGTGCCATCAGCGACGGGACAGCCCAAGCAAACTATGGCTACACCTTC. The encoded protein is CAISDGTAQANYGYTF.

The rearrangement joins TRBV5-1 to TRBJ2-2; a weak D match, TRBD1 (6 bases). Trimming shortened V by 4 bases and J by 6 bases, and 10 bases separated the two germline ends. Germline V gene lookup returns CDR1 SGHRS and CDR2 YFSETQ. The CDR3 is 13 amino acids. The CDR3 coding sequence is TGCGCCAGCAGCAACAGGGTTTCCGGGGAGCTGTTTTTT. Its translation is CASSNRVSGELFF.

This clone was counted only a few times. This chain links TRBV5-1 with TRBJ2-2, with D possibly TRBD2 on 5 matching bases. The CDR3 runs to 15 residues. V was clipped by 5 bases and J by 0 bases, with 11 bases between them. Germline V gene sequence: CDR1 SGHRS, CDR2 YFSETQ. The CDR3 protein is CASSSDTANTGELFF. DNA of the CDR3: TGCGCCAGCAGTAGCGACACCGCGAACACCGGGGAGCTGTTTTTT.